This entry lists 28 T cell receptor beta chains sequenced from one sample in a study of blood T cell repertoires in COVID-19 (dated by TCRdb to about 2020). Libraries were prepared through the immunoSEQ multiplex PCR assay. TCRdb took this table from immuneACCESS and kept in-frame rearrangements with V and J called. Such tables lack part of the clones; where checked against another copy, unresolved V genes explain under half of the gap, and the rest is unexplained. Present in this sample are about 230,000 clones, around four fifths of which were seen just once. The ten largest make up approximately 2.6% of the sample. Sequenced material: peripheral blood. The origin of the receptors is a woman in her 70s with active or convalescent COVID-19.

The chain recombines TRBV13 with TRBJ2-1; 8 bases are a match to TRBD2. CDR1 is PRHDT and CDR2 is FYEKMQ in the germline V gene (reference sequence). The CDR3 extends over 15 amino acids. V lost 5 bases, J lost 7 bases, and 10 bases stayed unmatched. CDR3 nucleotides: TGTGCCAGCAGCCCCTTACGGGAGGGCCCGAATGAGCAGTTCTTC. The encoded protein is CASSPLREGPNEQFF.

The chain joins TRBV4-1 to TRBJ1-6; no firm D call. V was pared by 1 base and J by 0 bases, with 19 bases between. Germline assignment: CDR1 MGHRA and CDR2 YSYEKL. There are 20 residues in the CDR3. The CDR3 here is CASSQGERQAFSSYNSPLHF. CDR3 coding DNA: TGCGCCAGCAGCCAAGGGGAGAGGCAGGCGTTCAGCTCCTATAATTCACCCCTCCACTTT.

The chain combines TRBV9 with TRBJ1-2, with 10 bases lining up with TRBD1. This CDR3 has 14 residues. CDR1 SGDLS and CDR2 YYNGEE come from the germline V gene. V dropped 2 bases and J dropped 8; count of bases not matched to a gene: 6. The CDR3 DNA follows: TGTGCCAGCAGCGTGACAGGGGGCGCTTGGGGCTACACCTTC. Amino acids: CASSVTGGAWGYTF.

The J gene is TRBJ1-6, the V gene TRBV27; D uncertain. Trimming took 5 bases from V and 9 from J, leaving 11 bases between them. This CDR3 spans 13 amino acids. Looked up from germline, CDR1 is MNHEY and CDR2 is SMNVEV (reference sequence). This CDR3 reads CASSRVRLSPLHF. The DNA of the CDR3 is TGTGCCAGCAGTCGCGTCAGGCTTTCACCCCTCCACTTT.

V is TRBV27 and J is TRBJ2-3, with D possibly being TRBD1 (5 bases). The germline V gene has CDR1 MNHEY and CDR2 SMNVEV (reference sequence). The CDR3 loop spans 15 amino acids. The V end was cut by 2 bases, the J end by 3 bases, with 12 bases between. CDR3 bases: TGTGCCAGCAGTTTAGGGGCAGGGTTGACAGATACGCAGTATTTT. Its protein product is CASSLGAGLTDTQYF.

The chain uses TRBV3-1 (or the pseudogene TRBV3-2) and TRBJ1-6; D ambiguous. The germline V gene has CDR1 LGHDT and CDR2 YNNKEL (reference sequence). Trimming pared 4 bases from V and 7 bases from J, leaving 20 bases between. The CDR3 covers 17 residues. CDR3 residues: CASSRRMSKFSNSPLHF. The CDR3, as DNA: TGTGCCAGCAGCCGTCGAATGTCTAAGTTCTCGAATTCACCCCTCCACTTT.

The rearrangement links TRBV5-4 to TRBJ1-4; no clear D. Germline V CDR1 and CDR2: SGHNT, YYREEE (reference sequence). CDR3 size: 17 residues. The germline V and J ends were trimmed by 3 bases and 0 bases, with 15 bases remaining between them. The CDR3 spells CASSYRVGVATNEKLFF. The CDR3 DNA reads as TGTGCCAGCAGCTACCGGGTTGGTGTTGCAACTAATGAAAAACTGTTTTTT.

J is TRBJ2-2 and V is TRBV7-9; 8 bases are a match to TRBD1. Germline trimming cut 4 bases from V and 5 bases from J; bases unmatched to any gene: 9. The CDR3 has 16 residues. Germline V gene data show CDR1 as SEHNR and CDR2 as FQNEAQ (reference sequence). The CDR3 DNA reads as TGTGCCAGCAGCTCCACGGGACAGGTGAAAACCGGGGAGCTGTTTTTT. Translating gives CASSSTGQVKTGELFF.

V gene TRBV18 combines with J gene TRBJ1-2; 7 nucleotides align to TRBD1. The CDR3 loop spans 15 amino acids. Trimming took 4 bases from V and 7 from J; bases not matched to a gene: 12. Germline-derived CDR1 and CDR2 are KGHSH and LQKENI. This CDR3 reads CASSQRQGIDSGYTF. DNA for the CDR3: TGTGCCAGCTCACAACGACAGGGAATTGACTCTGGCTACACCTTC.

The chain combines TRBV6-5 with TRBJ1-4, with D possibly being TRBD1 (6 bases). The V gene's germline CDR1 is MNHEY and CDR2 SVGAGI. The germline V and J ends were trimmed by 0 bases and 7 bases, with 12 bases remaining between them. The CDR3 has 15 amino acids. The CDR3 nucleotides read TGTGCCAGCAGTTACTCAGGGGGTACGGGTGAAAAACTGTTTTTT. As protein: CASSYSGGTGEKLFF.

This clone was detected once. This chain joins TRBV2 and TRBJ2-5; the D gene is possibly TRBD2 (6 bases). Trimming cost V 4 bases and J 2 bases, with 11 bases left between them. CDR3 length equals 14 residues. Germline loops: CDR1 SNHLY, CDR2 FYNNEI. The chain's CDR3 is CASSAMTRQETQYF. The CDR3 nucleotides read TGTGCCAGCAGTGCCATGACTAGGCAAGAGACCCAGTACTTC.

This clone was recorded a few times. The chain combines TRBV25-1 with TRBJ2-1; tentative D call: TRBD2 (5 bases). The CDR3 has 13 amino acids. Between the trimmed V and J ends, which lost 4 bases and 7 bases, there was a span of 11 bases. Germline V gene lookup returns CDR1 MGHDK and CDR2 SYGVNS. The CDR3 coding sequence is TGTGCCAGCAGTGCTGGACTTTTTAATGAGCAGTTCTTC. Translation gives CASSAGLFNEQFF.

The chain employs TRBV29-1 and TRBJ2-7; TRBD2 agrees at 9 bases. V shed 0 bases, J shed 0 bases, and the junction held 3 bases outside the gene matches. This CDR3 is 15 amino acids long. Germline V lookup: CDR1 SQVTM, CDR2 ANQGSEA. CDR3 nucleotide sequence: TGCAGCGTTGAAGAAAGCGGGAGGTTCTCCTACGAGCAGTACTTC. As protein: CSVEESGRFSYEQYF.

V is TRBV3-1 (or the pseudogene TRBV3-2) and J is TRBJ1-2, with 10 positions matching TRBD1. Germline CDR1 LGHDT, CDR2 YNNKEL (reference sequence). The V segment lost 3 bases and the J segment 1 base; nucleotides outside the gene matches: 5. The CDR3 length is 16 residues. The CDR3, as DNA: TGTGCCAGCAGCCAGAGGGACAGGGGCGTTAACTATGGCTACACCTTC. Translating it yields CASSQRDRGVNYGYTF.

The DNA for the CDR3 is TGTGCCAGTAGTCCGCGACAGGGGAATGAAAAACTGTTTTTT. Amino acids: CASSPRQGNEKLFF. The V gene is TRBV19, the J gene TRBJ1-4; TRBD1 aligns across 8 bases. Germline V lookup: CDR1 LNHDA, CDR2 SQIVND (reference sequence). CDR3 size: 14 residues. The trim removed 5 bases at V and 5 bases at J, leaving 4 bases unmatched.

J is TRBJ2-7 and V is TRBV12-5; D is perhaps TRBD2 (5 bases). CDR3 length equals 15 residues. Germline V gene sequence: CDR1 LGHNT, CDR2 FRNRAP. Trimming took 0 bases from V and 4 from J, leaving 13 bases between them. The CDR3 region is CASGLVDGRRYEQYF. DNA of the CDR3: TGTGCTAGTGGTTTGGTCGACGGAAGGAGGTACGAGCAGTACTTC.

This clone was recorded only once. The rearrangement joins TRBV7-8 to TRBJ2-1; TRBD1 might be the D (5 bases). There are 15 residues in the CDR3. V was cut by 5 bases and J by 2 bases, with 13 bases left in between. Germline CDR1 is SGHVS and CDR2 is FQNEAQ. This chain's CDR3 is CASSQREGAYNEQFF. The CDR3 nucleotides are TGTGCCAGCAGCCAACGTGAAGGGGCCTACAATGAGCAGTTCTTC.

The V call is TRBV6-2 or TRBV6-3, the J call TRBJ1-5; D is uncertain. CDR1 is MNHEY and CDR2 is SVGEGT in the germline V gene. The CDR3 contains 13 residues. The V and J ends lost 0 bases and 6 bases respectively, with 6 bases between them. DNA of the CDR3: TGTGCCAGCAGTTACTCGGAGAGTCAGCCCCAGCATTTT. Translated: CASSYSESQPQHF.

The rearrangement uses TRBV9 and TRBJ2-5, with no clear D. This CDR3 has 14 amino acids. Germline V gene lookup returns CDR1 SGDLS and CDR2 YYNGEE. V was cut by 4 bases and J by 5 bases, with 15 bases left in between. The DNA for the CDR3 is TGTGCCAGCAGCCCTCACATCGAGGCTGAGACCCAGTACTTC. It yields the protein CASSPHIEAETQYF. Full variable domain (missing parts from reference TRBV9 and TRBJ2-5): DSGVTQTPKHLITATGQRVTLRCSPRSGDLSVYWYQQSLDQGLQFLIQYYNGEERAKGNILERFSAQQFPDLHSELNLSSLELGDSALYFCASSPHIEAETQYFGPGTRLLVL.

There are a few counts of this clone. The chain has TRBV4-1 and TRBJ1-2; 9 bases are shared with TRBD1. The CDR3 runs 14 residues. J gave up 2 bases and V 5 bases, and 3 bases lay outside the gene matches. Germline V lookup: CDR1 MGHRA, CDR2 YSYEKL. CDR3 amino acids: CASSTDRGNYGYTF. The CDR3, as DNA: TGCGCCAGCAGCACGGACAGGGGAAACTATGGCTACACCTTC.

The V and J genes are TRBV7-9 and TRBJ1-6; D perhaps matches TRBD1 (6 bases). Germline assignment: CDR1 SEHNR and CDR2 FQNEAQ (reference sequence). The CDR3 runs 14 residues. V lost 4 bases and J 8 bases, leaving 12 bases between the germline ends. CDR3 coding DNA: TGTGCCAGCAGCTCCCGGACAGCTTATTCACCCCTCCACTTT. It codes for CASSSRTAYSPLHF.

The gene calls are TRBV27 and TRBJ2-7; 9 bases map to TRBD1. CDR1 and CDR2 (germline): MNHEY, SMNVEV (reference sequence). The ends lost 5 bases at V and 2 bases at J; junction bases unmatched: 4. CDR3 length equals 14 residues. CDR3 sequence: CASSPGDRAYEQYF. DNA of the CDR3: TGTGCCAGCAGTCCTGGGGACAGGGCCTACGAGCAGTACTTC.

This rearrangement joins TRBV28 to TRBJ1-1; 8 positions match TRBD1. Trimming took 2 bases from V and 5 from J; bases not matched to a gene: 7. Germline CDR1 MDHEN, CDR2 SYDVKM. The CDR3 totals 15 residues. DNA for the CDR3: TGTGCCAGCAGTTTACCCGGACAGGGATCAACTGAAGCTTTCTTT. Residues: CASSLPGQGSTEAFF. The whole variable domain, remainder taken from reference TRBV28 and TRBJ1-1, is DVKVTQSSRYLVKRTGEKVFLECVQDMDHENMFWYRQDPGLGLRLIYFSYDVKMKEKGDIPEGYSVSREKKERFSLILESASTNQTSMYLCASSLPGQGSTEAFFGQGTRLTVV.

The rearrangement links TRBV19 to TRBJ2-7; TRBD2 is a possible D gene (6 bases). V lost 4 bases and J lost 4, with 11 bases in between. CDR1 LNHDA and CDR2 SQIVND come from the germline V gene (reference sequence). The CDR3 length is 13 residues. The CDR3: CASSTSAGYEQYF. CDR3 nucleotides: TGTGCCAGTAGTACCTCTGCGGGGTACGAGCAGTACTTC. The full variable domain, in which reference TRBV19 and TRBJ2-7 provide the parts outside the CDR3, is DGGITQSPKYLFRKEGQNVTLSCEQNLNHDAMYWYRQDPGQGLRLIYYSQIVNDFQKGDIAEGYSVSREKKESFPLTVTSAQKNPTAFYLCASSTSAGYEQYFGPGTRLTVT.

The genes are TRBV9 and TRBJ2-2, with 7 bases fitting TRBD1. V was clipped by 0 bases and J by 8 bases; unmatched bases: 13. The CDR3 contains 17 residues. Germline CDR1 reads SGDLS; CDR2 reads YYNGEE. The CDR3 reads CASSVVGFGTVPGELFF. DNA for the CDR3: TGTGCCAGCAGCGTAGTAGGGTTCGGGACAGTCCCGGGGGAGCTGTTTTTT.

The chain combines TRBV11-2 with TRBJ2-1; possible D gene TRBD2, 5 bases. The germline gives CDR1 SGHAT, CDR2 FQNNGV. The CDR3 sequence is 13 residues long. Trimming stripped 5 bases from V and 0 bases from J, with 5 bases between. The CDR3: CASSGSSYNEQFF. The CDR3 DNA sequence: TGTGCCAGCAGCGGGAGCTCCTACAATGAGCAGTTCTTC.

This chain connects TRBV5-6 to TRBJ1-1; D gene unclear. Germline lookup yields CDR1 SGHDT and CDR2 YYEEEE. Trimming took off 4 bases at V and 5 bases at J, with 15 bases between the two ends. This CDR3 is 14 amino acids long. CDR3 sequence: CASSPSLTGTEAFF. The CDR3 bases are TGTGCCAGCAGCCCGTCTTTAACGGGGACTGAAGCTTTCTTT.

The chain links TRBV2 to TRBJ1-6, with D possibly matching TRBD1 (5 bases). V shed 6 bases and J shed 7 bases, with 13 bases lying between them. The CDR3 extends over 14 amino acids. Per germline, CDR1 SNHLY and CDR2 FYNNEI. The CDR3 nucleotides read TGTGCCAGCAGGGGGTCCCCAGGGAATTCACCCCTCCACTTT. Translated: CASRGSPGNSPLHF.